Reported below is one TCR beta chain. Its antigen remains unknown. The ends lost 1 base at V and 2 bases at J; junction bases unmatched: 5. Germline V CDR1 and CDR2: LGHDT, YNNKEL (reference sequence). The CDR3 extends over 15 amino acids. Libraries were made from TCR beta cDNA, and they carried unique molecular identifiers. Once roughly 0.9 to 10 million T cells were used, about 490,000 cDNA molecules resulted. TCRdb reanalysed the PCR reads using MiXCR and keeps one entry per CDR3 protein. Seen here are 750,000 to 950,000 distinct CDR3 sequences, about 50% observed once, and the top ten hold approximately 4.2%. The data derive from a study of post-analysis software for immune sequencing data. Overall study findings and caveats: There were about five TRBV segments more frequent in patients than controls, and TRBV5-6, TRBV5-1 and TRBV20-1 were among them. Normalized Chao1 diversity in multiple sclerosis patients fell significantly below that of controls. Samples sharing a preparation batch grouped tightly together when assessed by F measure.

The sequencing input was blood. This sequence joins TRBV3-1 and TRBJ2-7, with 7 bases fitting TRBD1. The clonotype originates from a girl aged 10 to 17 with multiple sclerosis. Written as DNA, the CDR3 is TGTGCCAGCAGCCAAGGGTTGGACAGGCCCTACGAGCAGTACTTC. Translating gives CASSQGLDRPYEQYF.